This T cell receptor (beta chain) was captured by sequencing in a study of long-term antiretroviral therapy in people with HIV. Study-level points and caveats: Transplant donor controls retained higher diversity, though diversity increased after ART.

On this clone itself: Antigen specificity is unknown.

V lost 3 bases and J lost 4, with 16 bases in between. This CDR3 has 16 residues. An immunoSEQ assay, version v3.0, was performed at survey level. In sequencing, roughly 35,000-55,000 T-cell genomes per sample were targeted. Clones were sequenced by immunoSEQ multiplex PCR, and TCRdb holds only the in-frame ones, with some missing. This sample has approximately 12,000 clones, with roughly three quarters found just once. The sequenced sample was unsorted PBMCs, obtained 0.8 years before starting antiretroviral therapy. The origin of this receptor is a woman aged 40 to 55 with HIV. The gene calls are TRBV23-1 and TRBJ1-3, with D possibly matching TRBD1 (5 bases). TRBV23-1 is an ORF; its function is uncertain. The CDR3 is CASSHIQAWKGNTIYF. DNA for the CDR3: TGCGCCAGCAGTCATATACAGGCCTGGAAAGGAAACACCATATATTTT.